Here is one T cell receptor beta chain with its context. Its antigen is as yet unknown. This CDR3 has 19 residues. Between the trimmed V and J ends, which lost 5 bases and 1 base, there was a span of 24 bases. Germline loops: CDR1 MRHNA, CDR2 SNTAGT. Sequencing targeted expressed TCRB transcripts, as all isolated RNA had been reverse transcribed. Using immunoSEQ multiplex PCR, the repertoire was profiled, and TCRdb retains in-frame clones only, with some absent. This table holds 900,000 or so clones, 17% found once. This sample was taken from a study of beta chain features in type 1 diabetes. Whole-study findings and limits: Cells with high TCR expression could be over-represented when cDNA is sequenced. In comparison with healthy donors, patients had naive, central memory and Treg TCRB repertoires that appeared more similar.

The source material was naive CD4+ T cells from blood. The receptor was isolated from a woman younger than 35 in good health. This chain links TRBV6-4 with TRBJ2-4, with D possibly being TRBD1 or TRBD2 (5 bases each). CDR3: CASSPQSGGPRTAKNIQYF. CDR3 nucleotide sequence: TGTGCCAGCAGTCCCCAAAGTGGGGGACCCCGTACTGCCAAAAACATTCAGTACTTC.